This T cell receptor (beta chain) was obtained from a study of yellow fever vaccine responses in identical twins. Whole-study findings and limits: As reported, the vaccine T cell response of twins seemed partly convergent and partly personalized.

This clonotype was observed a few times. The antigen is not known. One entry per CDR3 protein, called by TCRdb with MiXCR from the RT-PCR reads. The table includes some 20,000 distinct CDR3 sequences, around 70% detected once. Sequenced material: T cells from blood (PBMCs), unsorted or a sorted subset (not recorded which), taken before or after yellow fever vaccination (not recorded which). This receptor was identified in a woman between 18 and 29 years old who received the yellow fever vaccine.

CDR3 DNA: TGTGCCAGCAGCCCTAGCGGGGGGTCCTACAATGAGCAGTTCTTC. Protein: CASSPSGGSYNEQFF. The V and J genes are TRBV3-1 and TRBJ2-1; 11 bases align to TRBD2. The germline gives CDR1 LGHDT, CDR2 YNNKEL (reference sequence). This CDR3 contains 15 residues. Trimming removed 4 bases from V and 1 base from J; junction bases left unmatched: 0.